This is a list of T cell receptor beta chains from one sample in a study of T cell responses to AZD1222 COVID-19 vaccine. Here immunoSEQ multiplex PCR was the method, and the copy in TCRdb shows in-frame clones only, minus some. The profile covers 150,000 to 200,000 clones, with almost 95% appearing a single time and roughly 2.2% taken by the ten largest. This material consisted of peripheral blood, taken on day 0 of AZD1222 vaccination. The receptor set was obtained from an adult in good health. CDR3s include the opening cysteine and the closing phenylalanine or tryptophan. A D gene is named only where the DNA matches it firmly. The size field is filled for only some rows; it gives once, few, many or a size class.

D	size	J	V	CDR3	DNA
.	once	TRBJ1-2	TRBV25-1	CASSEWTVDGYTF	TGTGCCAGCAGTGAATGGACAGTGGATGGCTACACCTTC
.	.	TRBJ1-4	TRBV30	CAWSVGPTNEKLFF	TGTGCCTGGAGTGTTGGACCTACTAATGAAAAACTGTTTTTT
.	.	TRBJ1-1	TRBV6-5	CASRDNGGSNTEAFF	TGTGCCAGCCGCGACAACGGGGGCTCGAACACTGAAGCTTTCTTT
TRBD2	.	TRBJ2-7	TRBV2	CASTHSGSSYEQYF	TGTGCCAGCACCCACAGCGGGAGCTCCTACGAGCAGTACTTC
.	.	TRBJ1-2	TRBV7-2	CASTQRSAARDGYTF	TGTGCCAGCACCCAACGTTCAGCCGCCAGGGATGGCTACACCTTC
TRBD2	.	TRBJ2-7	TRBV27	CASSLLAGGSYEQYF	TGTGCCAGCAGTTTATTAGCGGGAGGCTCCTACGAGCAGTACTTC
.	.	TRBJ1-1	TRBV27	CARTGTKNTEAFF	TGTGCCAGGACCGGGACTAAGAACACTGAAGCTTTCTTT
.	once	TRBJ2-5	TRBV7-6	CASSPGGAPEETQYF	TGTGCCAGCAGCCCCGGCGGGGCTCCCGAAGAGACCCAGTACTTC
.	.	TRBJ1-2	TRBV2	CASSVNPAIEGGEGYGYTF	TGTGCCAGCAGTGTTAATCCCGCGATTGAGGGGGGCGAGGGCTATGGCTACACCTTC
.	.	TRBJ2-2	TRBV27	CASSKGTTNTGELFF	TGTGCCAGCAGTAAGGGAACAACGAACACCGGGGAGCTGTTTTTT
.	.	TRBJ1-1	TRBV7-9	CASSSSRSWNTEAFF	TGTGCCAGCAGCTCCTCCAGGTCGTGGAACACTGAAGCTTTCTTT
.	.	TRBJ1-1	TRBV7-2	CASSQGLGRRVVLNTEAFF	TGTGCCAGCAGCCAAGGATTGGGCAGGCGGGTGGTTTTGAACACTGAAGCTTTCTTT
.	.	TRBJ2-4	TRBV29-1	CSVAEGKNIQYF	TGCAGCGTTGCAGAGGGCAAAAACATTCAGTACTTC
.	.	TRBJ2-5	TRBV2	CASIPRRGDQETQYF	TGTGCCAGCATTCCTCGGAGAGGGGATCAAGAGACCCAGTACTTC
.	.	TRBJ2-7	TRBV30	CAWMIGVGYEQYF	TGTGCCTGGATGATAGGGGTAGGTTACGAGCAGTACTTC
.	.	TRBJ1-2	TRBV5-1	CASSPDTQGGYTF	TGCGCCAGCAGCCCGGACACCCAAGGAGGCTACACCTTC
.	.	TRBJ1-2	TRBV7-9	CASSPGWEGGYTF	TGTGCCAGCAGCCCCGGCTGGGAAGGGGGCTACACCTTC
TRBD2	.	TRBJ2-7	TRBV27	CASSTTGGARQYF	TGTGCCAGCAGCACGACGGGGGGGGCGAGGCAGTACTTC
.	.	TRBJ2-3	TRBV10-1	CASSDTGFLVDTQYF	TGCGCCAGCAGTGATACAGGGTTTCTGGTGGATACGCAGTATTTT
TRBD1	.	TRBJ1-4	TRBV30	CAWSGQGGEKLFF	TGTGCCTGGAGTGGACAGGGTGGTGAAAAACTGTTTTTT
.	.	TRBJ1-1	TRBV7-9	CASSLPGRRTEAFF	TGTGCCAGCAGCCTCCCGGGGAGGCGGACTGAAGCTTTCTTT
.	.	TRBJ2-6	TRBV19	CASSIFRSGANVLTF	TGTGCCAGTAGTATCTTTAGGTCCGGAGCCAACGTCCTGACTTTC
.	.	TRBJ2-7	TRBV9	CASSLTPSSYEQYF	TGTGCCAGCAGCTTGACTCCTAGCTCCTACGAGCAGTACTTC
.	.	TRBJ1-1	TRBV19	CASSTSHAPNTEAFF	TGTGCCAGTAGTACCTCACACGCCCCGAACACTGAAGCTTTCTTT
.	.	TRBJ2-1	TRBV5-1	CASSLVPGNYNEQFF	TGCGCCAGCAGCTTGGTTCCGGGAAACTACAATGAGCAGTTCTTC
TRBD1	.	TRBJ1-5	TRBV5-6	CASSGTGGIAQPQHF	TGTGCCAGCAGCGGGACAGGGGGAATAGCTCAGCCCCAGCATTTT
.	.	TRBJ1-6	TRBV27	CASSLFPRRGNSPLHF	TGTGCCAGCAGTTTATTCCCCAGACGGGGGAATTCACCCCTCCACTTT
.	few	TRBJ2-7	TRBV5-1	CASRQDPYEQYF	TGCGCCAGCAGACAGGACCCCTACGAGCAGTACTTC
TRBD1	.	TRBJ1-2	TRBV5-1	CASSAQGGGYTF	TGCGCCAGCAGCGCACAGGGGGGTGGCTACACCTTC
.	.	TRBJ2-7	TRBV7-3	CASSSGQLSSYEQYF	TGTGCCAGCAGCTCCGGACAGCTGAGCTCCTACGAGCAGTACTTC
.	.	TRBJ2-3	TRBV5-1	CASSLADEMNTQYF	TGCGCCAGCAGCTTGGCGGACGAAATGAATACGCAGTATTTT
.	.	TRBJ1-3	TRBV3-1/TRBV3-2	CASSQEKHSGNTIYF	TGTGCCAGCAGCCAAGAAAAGCACTCTGGAAACACCATATATTTT
.	few	TRBJ2-7	TRBV6-2/TRBV6-3	CASSYSTGAEQYF	TGTGCCAGCAGTTACTCGACGGGGGCCGAGCAGTACTTC
.	.	TRBJ1-5	TRBV7-9	CASTLSGDSNQPQHF	TGTGCCAGCACACTTAGTGGGGATAGCAATCAGCCCCAGCATTTT
.	.	TRBJ2-4	TRBV11-2	CASSLNLQIAKNIQYF	TGTGCCAGCAGCTTAAATCTGCAGATAGCCAAAAACATTCAGTACTTC
.	.	TRBJ1-2	TRBV30	CACPSRPAVYGYTF	TGTGCCTGCCCCAGCCGACCGGCGGTCTATGGCTACACCTTC
.	.	TRBJ1-2	TRBV19	CASRRQGGGYGYTF	TGTGCCAGTAGGCGACAAGGTGGTGGCTATGGCTACACCTTC
.	.	TRBJ2-3	TRBV5-1	CASRRMAGFTDTQYF	TGCGCCAGCAGGAGAATGGCAGGGTTCACAGATACGCAGTATTTT
.	.	TRBJ2-1	TRBV30	CAGRAYKEQFF	TGTGCCGGCAGGGCATACAAAGAGCAGTTCTTC
.	.	TRBJ1-3	TRBV2	CASSGGQGMNTIYF	TGTGCCAGCAGCGGGGGGCAGGGAATGAACACCATATATTTT
TRBD1	.	TRBJ1-2	TRBV2	CASSPTGSNYGYTF	TGTGCCAGCAGTCCGACAGGGAGCAACTATGGCTACACCTTC
.	.	TRBJ1-2	TRBV27	CASSLSGTESNYGYTF	TGTGCCAGCAGTTTATCCGGGACGGAATCTAACTATGGCTACACCTTC